Below are 31 T cell receptor beta chains sequenced from a single sample in a study of shared clonotypes between healthy human individuals. Sequenced by immunoSEQ multiplex PCR; TCRdb stores in-frame clones only, minus some. The sample has more than 2 million clones; 95% are singletons. The material sequenced was naive CD4+ T cells sorted from blood. Subset in this sample: CD45RA+ positively selected. All receptors derive from a man aged 18-30 years in good health.

This sequence joins TRBV30 and TRBJ1-5; D unresolved. Germline lookup yields CDR1 GTSNPN and CDR2 SVGIG (reference sequence). The ends were cut back, 2 bases at V and 0 bases at J, with 8 bases in the middle. The CDR3 is 14 residues long. This CDR3 is CAWSQTYSNQPQHF. CDR3 sequence (DNA): TGTGCCTGGAGTCAGACCTATAGCAATCAGCCCCAGCATTTT. The full variable domain, with the rest looked up from reference TRBV30 and TRBJ1-5, is SQTIHQWPATLVQPVGSPLSLECTVEGTSNPNLYWYRQAAGRGLQLLFYSVGIGQISSEVPQNLSASRPQDRQFILSSKKLLLSDSGFYLCAWSQTYSNQPQHFGDGTRLSIL.

The chain employs TRBV19 and TRBJ2-2; D unclear. CDR3 length: 12 amino acids. V dropped 7 bases and J dropped 5 bases, with 8 bases sitting between them. Germline loops: CDR1 LNHDA, CDR2 SQIVND (reference sequence). The CDR3, as DNA: TGTGCCAGTATGGCCGGGACCGGGGAGCTGTTTTTT. As protein: CASMAGTGELFF. Supplemented by reference TRBV19 and TRBJ2-2, the full variable domain reads DGGITQSPKYLFRKEGQNVTLSCEQNLNHDAMYWYRQDPGQGLRLIYYSQIVNDFQKGDIAEGYSVSREKKESFPLTVTSAQKNPTAFYLCASMAGTGELFFGEGSRLTVL.

This chain joins TRBV7-2 and TRBJ2-7; 9 positions agree with TRBD1. There are 15 residues in the CDR3. V lost 4 bases and J lost 3; bases outside the gene matches: 7. Germline V CDR1 and CDR2: SGHTA, FQGNSA. The CDR3 loop reads CASSSGQGSYYEQYF. CDR3 DNA: TGTGCCAGCAGCTCGGGACAGGGAAGCTACTACGAGCAGTACTTC.

J is TRBJ1-2 and V is TRBV2; 9 bases map to TRBD1. CDR3 size: 13 residues. Germline CDR1 and CDR2: SNHLY and FYNNEI. The V and J ends lost 4 bases and 7 bases, in that order; junction bases with no gene match: 4. CDR3 DNA: TGTGCCAGCAGTGTTAGGGGACAGGGTGGCTACACCTTC. Translating it yields CASSVRGQGGYTF.

The rearrangement links TRBV6-5 to TRBJ2-7; unclear D gene. The CDR3 is 13 amino acids. CDR1 and CDR2 from the germline V gene are MNHEY and SVGAGI. V lost 6 bases and J lost 3, with 12 bases in between. CDR3 amino acids: CASRAGPNYEQYF. CDR3 bases: TGTGCCAGCAGAGCCGGGCCCAACTACGAGCAGTACTTC.

DNA of the CDR3: TGCGCCAGCAGCTTGGAACAGGGCACGTCGTCACCCCTCCACTTT. As protein: CASSLEQGTSSPLHF. The J gene is TRBJ1-6, the V gene TRBV5-1; the D gene is possibly TRBD1 (6 bases). Deletions cut 0 bases from V and 10 bases from J, with 14 bases between. The germline CDR1 and CDR2 sequences are SGHRS and YFSETQ. The CDR3 consists of 15 residues. Full variable domain (missing parts from reference TRBV5-1 and TRBJ1-6): KAGVTQTPRYLIKTRGQQVTLSCSPISGHRSVSWYQQTPGQGLQFLFEYFSETQRNKGNFPGRFSGRQFSNSRSEMNVSTLELGDSALYLCASSLEQGTSSPLHFGNGTRLTVT.

This clone was picked up one time. At the DNA level, this CDR3 is encoded by other sequences in the same sample as well. This rearrangement joins TRBV19 to TRBJ2-7; 7 nucleotides align to TRBD1. After removal of 4 bases from V and 3 bases from J, the junction contained 3 bases not matched to a gene. CDR1 and CDR2 from the germline V gene are LNHDA and SQIVND (reference sequence). CDR3 size: 13 residues. The CDR3 region is CASSRDRDYEQYF. The DNA for the CDR3 is TGTGCCAGTAGTAGGGACAGAGACTACGAGCAGTACTTC.

On this clone itself: The germline gene is not matched at one end of the junction; a read error may be the cause. The CDR3 reads CASSSRTSGGPRLF. CDR3 nucleotides: TGTGCCAGCAGTTCCCGGACTAGCGGGGGGCCGCGGCTCTTC. The chain links TRBV27 to TRBJ2-1; 14 nucleotides align to TRBD2. CDR1 is MNHEY, CDR2 SMNVEV, per germline (reference sequence). The CDR3 sequence is 14 residues long.

The chain couples TRBV5-1 to TRBJ2-7, with 8 bases that match TRBD2. Trimming cost V 3 bases and J 3 bases; bases outside gene matches: 5. Germline V gives CDR1 SGHRS, CDR2 YFSETQ. The CDR3 consists of 14 residues. CDR3 bases: TGCGCCAGCAGCTCCATTGCGGGAGGCTACGAGCAGTACTTC. Translating it yields CASSSIAGGYEQYF. The full variable domain, its missing parts supplied by reference TRBV5-1 and TRBJ2-7, is KAGVTQTPRYLIKTRGQQVTLSCSPISGHRSVSWYQQTPGQGLQFLFEYFSETQRNKGNFPGRFSGRQFSNSRSEMNVSTLELGDSALYLCASSSIAGGYEQYFGPGTRLTVT.

V is TRBV5-4 and J is TRBJ1-4, with D tentatively TRBD1 (5 bases). This CDR3 contains 15 residues. Germline-derived CDR1 and CDR2 are SGHNT and YYREEE (reference sequence). V lost 4 bases and J lost 0, with 10 bases in between. The DNA for the CDR3 is TGTGCCAGCAGCGTAGAGACAGCAACTAATGAAAAACTGTTTTTT. It yields the protein CASSVETATNEKLFF.

The chain combines TRBV6-5 with TRBJ1-1; possible D gene TRBD1, 6 bases. The CDR3 is 15 residues long. Looked up from germline, CDR1 is MNHEY and CDR2 is SVGAGI. V lost 5 bases, J lost 4 bases, and 17 bases lay in between. CDR3 DNA sequence: TGTGCCAGCAGTCCCGAGGGGGGGGCTAGCACTGAAGCTTTCTTT. This encodes CASSPEGGASTEAFF.

The chain is built from TRBV6-5 and TRBJ1-5; 7 bases align to TRBD1. Germline CDR1 reads MNHEY; CDR2 reads SVGAGI. The CDR3 loop spans 15 amino acids. With 5 bases clipped from V and 2 bases from J, the junction kept 6 bases outside the gene matches. The CDR3 is CASSPEGAGNQPQHF. The DNA of the CDR3 is TGTGCCAGCAGTCCCGAGGGGGCGGGCAATCAGCCCCAGCATTTT.

This clone was observed a single time. The chain links TRBV5-1 to TRBJ2-5, with a possible D match to TRBD1 (6 bases). CDR1 SGHRS and CDR2 YFSETQ come from the germline V gene. The CDR3 contains 14 residues. Trimming stripped 2 bases from V and 2 bases from J, with 10 bases between. Here the CDR3 reads CASSFTRGQETQYF. CDR3 bases: TGCGCCAGCAGCTTCACGAGGGGGCAAGAGACCCAGTACTTC.

This chain links TRBV29-1 with TRBJ2-1; 8 bases line up with TRBD1. With V trimmed by 7 bases and J by 4 bases, 6 bases remained unmatched. Per germline, CDR1 SQVTM and CDR2 ANQGSEA. The CDR3 totals 13 residues. The CDR3: CSAPDRVYNEQFF. The CDR3 DNA follows: TGCAGCGCCCCGGACAGGGTTTACAATGAGCAGTTCTTC.

J is TRBJ2-3 and V is TRBV15; D remains ambiguous. Looked up from germline, CDR1 is LNHNV and CDR2 is YYDKDF (reference sequence). V was cut by 2 bases and J by 2 bases, with 14 bases left in between. This CDR3 comprises 16 residues. CDR3 protein: CATSRSISFHTDTQYF. In DNA, the CDR3 is TGTGCCACCAGCAGATCGATCTCCTTCCACACAGATACGCAGTATTTT.

This chain uses TRBV5-1 with TRBJ2-1; 9 bases agree with TRBD2. Germline V gives CDR1 SGHRS, CDR2 YFSETQ. J gave up 5 bases and V 1 base, and 4 bases lay outside the gene matches. This CDR3 is built from 15 residues. Here the CDR3 reads CASSLLERGDNEQFF. The DNA for the CDR3 is TGCGCCAGCAGCTTGCTGGAGCGGGGGGACAATGAGCAGTTCTTC.

The V call is TRBV30, the J call TRBJ2-3, with 12 bases identical to TRBD2. The CDR3 spans 18 residues. Trimming cost V 7 bases and J 4 bases; bases outside gene matches: 18. Looked up from germline, CDR1 is GTSNPN and CDR2 is SVGIG (reference sequence). For the CDR3, the DNA is TGTGCCTCCACCTTGCAGACCGGGACTAGCGGGTGGGCAGATACGCAGTATTTT. It specifies CASTLQTGTSGWADTQYF.

Details on this clone: This same CDR3 is encoded by further DNA sequences in the sample. CDR3 in amino acids: CASSLDIPYEQYF. CDR3 DNA: TGTGCCAGCAGCTTGGACATCCCCTACGAGCAGTACTTC. The chain employs TRBV5-6 and TRBJ2-7; D ambiguous. Germline assignment: CDR1 SGHDT and CDR2 YYEEEE. This CDR3 is 13 amino acids long. Trimming pared 0 bases from V and 2 bases from J, leaving 6 bases between.

The rearrangement uses TRBV5-1 and TRBJ2-5; D possibly corresponds to TRBD2 (6 bases). Per germline, CDR1 SGHRS and CDR2 YFSETQ. Trimming shortened V by 0 bases and J by 5 bases, and 11 bases separated the two germline ends. The CDR3 contains 14 residues. The CDR3 reads CASSLERSGETQYF. CDR3 DNA sequence: TGCGCCAGCAGCTTGGAACGGAGCGGGGAGACCCAGTACTTC.

The genes are TRBV6-1 and TRBJ1-1, with TRBD1 as a possible D gene (5 bases). V gave up 6 bases and J gave up 5 bases, with 13 bases separating them. The CDR3 runs 13 residues. Germline V gene sequence: CDR1 MNHNS, CDR2 SASEGT. The CDR3 DNA follows: TGTGCCAGCAGCGATGTTGGGGGGACTGAAGCTTTCTTT. This translates into CASSDVGGTEAFF.

V gene TRBV10-3 combines with J gene TRBJ2-7; TRBD2 matches at 10 bases. The CDR3 consists of 13 residues. Germline CDR1 reads ENHRY; CDR2 reads SYGVKD. Losses at the gene ends were 3 bases for V and 10 bases for J; bases not matched to a gene: 6. The CDR3 DNA follows: TGTGCCATCAGTGACCTCGGACTAGCGGAACAGTACTTC. Protein sequence: CAISDLGLAEQYF.

This rearrangement joins TRBV18 to TRBJ2-3; D not certain. Deletions cut 0 bases from V and 6 bases from J, with 7 bases between. The CDR3 has 13 amino acids. Germline V gene lookup returns CDR1 KGHSH and CDR2 LQKENI. The CDR3, as DNA: TGTGCCAGCTCACCACCCGCGAGGGATACGCAGTATTTT. This gives the protein CASSPPARDTQYF. Together with reference TRBV18 and TRBJ2-3, the CDR3 gives the full variable domain: NAGVMQNPRHLVRRRGQEARLRCSPMKGHSHVYWYRQLPEEGLKFMVYLQKENIIDESGMPKERFSAEFPKEGPSILRIQQVVRGDSAAYFCASSPPARDTQYFGPGTRLTVL.

The chain recombines TRBV7-9 with TRBJ2-2; no reliable D call. The CDR3 is 18 residues long. Trimming pared 7 bases from V and 4 bases from J, leaving 25 bases between. Germline V gene sequence: CDR1 SEHNR, CDR2 FQNEAQ (reference sequence). CDR3 protein: CASNRLQPWRTSTGELFF. The CDR3 coding sequence is TGTGCCAGCAATAGACTCCAGCCCTGGCGGACGAGCACCGGGGAGCTGTTTTTT.

This clone is a singleton in its sample. J is TRBJ2-3 and V is TRBV12-5; 12 bases fit TRBD2. Germline CDR1 reads LGHNT; CDR2 reads FRNRAP. This CDR3 has 21 amino acids. V trimming: 6 bases; J trimming: 4 bases; junction bases outside the gene matches: 23. CDR3 sequence reads: CASGQVRLTSGGPGGPDTQYF. CDR3 coding DNA: TGTGCTAGTGGCCAGGTACGACTGACTAGCGGGGGCCCAGGTGGGCCAGATACGCAGTATTTT. Together with reference TRBV12-5 and TRBJ2-3, the CDR3 gives the full variable domain: DARVTQTPRHKVTEMGQEVTMRCQPILGHNTVFWYRQTMMQGLELLAYFRNRAPLDDSGMPKDRFSAEMPDATLATLKIQPSEPRDSAVYFCASGQVRLTSGGPGGPDTQYFGPGTRLTVL.

The J gene is TRBJ2-5, the V gene TRBV10-3, with D uncertain. Looked up from germline, CDR1 is ENHRY and CDR2 is SYGVKD. V lost 0 bases, J lost 4 bases, and 12 bases lay in between. The CDR3 length is 15 residues. The CDR3 is CAISESSLAGETQYF. The CDR3 DNA reads as TGTGCCATCAGTGAGTCGTCATTGGCAGGAGAGACCCAGTACTTC.

The chain links TRBV6-6 to TRBJ2-7, with no clear D. The CDR3 covers 15 residues. V lost 0 bases and J 0 bases, leaving 9 bases between the germline ends. Germline V gives CDR1 MNHNY, CDR2 SVGAGI (reference sequence). The CDR3 coding sequence is TGTGCCAGCAGTTACTCGATTCTGAGCTCCTACGAGCAGTACTTC. Protein product: CASSYSILSSYEQYF.

This clone showed up just once. Written as DNA, the CDR3 is TGTGCCAGCAGCGGGAGGACCAATCCCTACGAGCAGTACTTC. Protein sequence: CASSGRTNPYEQYF. J is TRBJ2-7 and V is TRBV5-4, with D possibly matching TRBD2 (6 bases). The CDR3 totals 14 residues. Per germline, CDR1 SGHNT and CDR2 YYREEE (reference sequence). V was clipped by 4 bases and J by 2 bases, with 13 bases between them. The full variable domain, its missing parts supplied by reference TRBV5-4 and TRBJ2-7, is ETGVTQSPTHLIKTRGQQVTLRCSSQSGHNTVSWYQQALGQGPQFIFQYYREEENGRGNFPPRFSGLQFPNYSSELNVNALELDDSALYLCASSGRTNPYEQYFGPGTRLTVT.

This clone was seen a handful of times. The rearrangement joins TRBV20-1 to TRBJ1-2, with D uncertain. Germline V gene sequence: CDR1 DFQATT, CDR2 SNEGSKA (reference sequence). The V and J ends lost 0 bases and 7 bases respectively, with 6 bases between them. This CDR3 is built from 11 residues. CDR3 region: CSAREKGGYTF. CDR3 nucleotides: TGCAGTGCTAGAGAAAAGGGTGGCTACACCTTC.

This rearrangement joins TRBV10-2 to TRBJ1-4, with D unresolved. Germline-derived CDR1 and CDR2 are WSHSY and SAAADI. This CDR3 contains 12 residues. The ends were cut back, 6 bases at V and 2 bases at J, with 4 bases in the middle. CDR3 sequence: CASRDTNEKLFF. DNA for the CDR3: TGCGCCAGCAGGGACACTAATGAAAAACTGTTTTTT.

CDR3 loop: CASSEGAGEGQPQHF. The CDR3 DNA reads as TGTGCCAGCAGTGAAGGGGCAGGGGAAGGGCAGCCCCAGCATTTT. The chain uses TRBV6-1 and TRBJ1-5; a weak D match, TRBD1 (6 bases). Germline CDR1 MNHNS, CDR2 SASEGT. Trimming stripped 1 base from V and 7 bases from J, with 14 bases between. The CDR3 contains 15 residues.

The chain carries TRBV4-1 and TRBJ1-5; 8 bases agree with TRBD1. Germline assignment: CDR1 MGHRA and CDR2 YSYEKL. The CDR3 is 16 residues long. The V gene end was trimmed by 2 bases and the J gene end by 2 bases; junction bases not matched to a gene: 5. The CDR3 nucleotides read TGCGCCAGCAGCCAACAGACAGGGGCGGGCAATCAGCCCCAGCATTTT. Translating gives CASSQQTGAGNQPQHF.